In this sample, the clone carrying this T cell receptor beta chain turned up many times. V dropped 2 bases and J dropped 8; count of bases not matched to a gene: 6. CDR3 length: 14 residues. This specimen comes from a study of low-dose radiotherapy and immunotherapy resistance in tumors. Study summary: Members of Cohort 1 were treated with 0.5 Gy per fraction every 2 weeks. The prescribed total PTV dose was 6.5 Gy. Each patient was administered nivolumab intravenously at 240 mg, which was a flat dose, every two weeks, along with intravenous ipilimumab at 1 mg/kg every six weeks.

Time point reported: before trial treatment. First-strand cDNA relied on TRAV- and TRBV-specific primers spanning alpha and beta chains. A constant-region primer paired with the V-primer adapter amplified TCRs over about 19 PCR cycles. TCRdb independently ran MiXCR on the reads; one entry per CDR3 protein. Among approximately 90,000 distinct CDR3 sequences listed, under 9.5% were seen once. The chain carries TRBV12-3 or TRBV12-4 and TRBJ2-1; TRBD2 aligns across 7 bases. The input for sequencing was PBMCs, taken before treatment. The receptor's source is a male donor with prostate cancer. CDR3 DNA sequence: TGTGCCAGCAGTTTATCGGGCGGGAGCGATGAGCAGTTCTTC. As protein: CASSLSGGSDEQFF.